The clone carrying this T cell receptor beta chain was observed a few times. Its antigen is as yet unknown. V was clipped by 4 bases and J by 2 bases, with 12 bases between them. From germline, CDR1 is MNHEY and CDR2 SMNVEV (reference sequence). The CDR3 length is 14 residues. This entry is derived from a study of early T cells in non-severe SARS-CoV-2 infection. Across the whole study: Chains from this unsorted whole-blood bulk RNA could not be paired.

Broader study findings: Matches to VDJdb favored anti-spike CD8 responses and missed private and CD4 specificities.

Individual cDNA molecules were tagged with unique molecular identifiers, the study reported. TCRdb redid the calling of the 5' RACE reads with MiXCR, one entry per CDR3 protein. Altogether fewer than 130,000 distinct CDR3 sequences are present, around an eighth being singletons, with the ten largest covering less than 4.5%. The sample here was whole blood, taken at baseline. The receptor was isolated from an adult who was a healthcare worker with PCR-confirmed SARS-CoV-2 infection or an uninfected control (not recorded which). The chain recombines TRBV27 with TRBJ2-7; D gene uncertain. This chain's CDR3 is CASSYRARTYEQYF. The CDR3 DNA is TGTGCCAGCAGTTACCGGGCCAGGACCTACGAGCAGTACTTC.